This T cell receptor (beta chain) was recorded in a study of cytomegalovirus exposure and HLA in healthy donors. Study results and limitations: Usually a TCR sequence was rare, but some public TCRs were found in many donors.

Both 60 Vbeta primers and 13 Jbeta primers went into the PCR. The repertoire was sequenced with immunoSEQ multiplex PCR; TCRdb's copy has only in-frame clones and lacks some. The repertoire holds about 150,000 clones, with around 80% as singletons. Trimming cost V 4 bases and J 6 bases; bases outside gene matches: 6. Germline V gives CDR1 SGHAT, CDR2 FQNNGV. The CDR3 runs to 14 residues. Points on this clone: What it recognizes is unknown.

The gene calls are TRBV11-2 and TRBJ2-1; 7 bases are a match to TRBD1. The material sequenced was PBMCs. The TCR comes from a man aged 25-45 years in good health and CMV-seropositive. The CDR3 loop is CASSSENRGNEQFF. CDR3 DNA: TGTGCCAGCAGCTCAGAGAACAGGGGCAATGAGCAGTTCTTC.